This T cell receptor (beta chain) was identified in a study of metastatic and nonmetastatic thyroid tumors. Not a single patient had been given any form of treatment at any point before undergoing thyroid surgery. TCRdb reprocessed the PCR reads via MiXCR. The table lists roughly 12,000 clones, approximately 33% of them singletons. Germline values: CDR1 SGHAT, CDR2 FQNNGV. Trimming took 4 bases from V and 5 from J, leaving 24 bases between them. The CDR3 is 17 amino acids. The specimen sequenced was tumor tissue. The chain joins TRBV11-2 to TRBJ2-7; D might be TRBD2 (5 bases). This receptor was taken from a male donor with papillary thyroid cancer or a benign thyroid nodule (not recorded which). Some clones in this sample may be carry-over from other donors' samples. The chain's CDR3 is CASSSSWGNPDGDEQYF. The CDR3 coding sequence is TGTGCCAGCAGCTCATCGTGGGGTAACCCGGACGGGGACGAGCAGTACTTC.